The rows below give T cell receptor beta chains drawn from one sample of a study of blood T cell repertoires in COVID-19. Assay used: immunoSEQ multiplex PCR; TCRdb lists only in-frame clones, some missing. The sample yields 450,000 or so clones, roughly 90% seen once. Sequencing was performed on peripheral blood. These receptors came from a man aged 18 to 35 with COVID-19, enrolled during active disease. CDR3s include the opening cysteine and the closing phenylalanine or tryptophan. A D gene is named only where the DNA matches it firmly. Expanded clones get a size class; other rows say once, few or many, or leave the size out.

TRBJ1-2 | TRBV3-1/TRBV3-2 | TRBD1 | - | TGTGCCAGCAGCCATTTAACAGGGGGTTACGGTGGCTACACCTTC | CASSHLTGGYGGYTF
TRBJ1-3 | TRBV9 | - | few | TGTGCCAGCAGCGTAGGAGGGTTCGGAAACACCATATATTTT | CASSVGGFGNTIYF
TRBJ1-2 | TRBV29-1 | TRBD1 | once | TGCAGCGTTACCGACAGGGGTGACTATGGCTACACCTTC | CSVTDRGDYGYTF
TRBJ2-3 | TRBV5-8 | TRBD1 | - | TGTGCCAGCAGCTTTTTAAAACAGGGGAGAGATACGCAGTATTTT | CASSFLKQGRDTQYF
TRBJ1-6 | TRBV28 | - | - | TGTGCCAGCAGGAAAGCTCAGGGTAGACTTAATAATTCACCCCTCCACTTT | CASRKAQGRLNNSPLHF
TRBJ2-1 | TRBV9 | TRBD1 | - | TGTGCCAGCAGCGGGGGACAGGGTTTTGATGAGCAGTTCTTC | CASSGGQGFDEQFF
TRBJ1-1 | TRBV5-6 | - | - | TGTGCCAGCAGCTTATACAGGCCCACGAACACTGAAGCTTTCTTT | CASSLYRPTNTEAFF
TRBJ2-1 | TRBV24-1 | - | - | TGTGCCGTTCAAAGCGCGGGAACCTACAATGAGCAGTTCTTC | CAVQSAGTYNEQFF
TRBJ2-1 | TRBV7-3 | TRBD2 | once | TGTGCCAGCAGCTTATCCCCTGGCGGGAGGGCCTCCTACAATGAGCAGTTCTTC | CASSLSPGGRASYNEQFF
TRBJ2-1 | TRBV30 | - | - | TGTGCCTGGAGTGGCCTGTGGGGGCGGGTCAATGAGCAGTTCTTC | CAWSGLWGRVNEQFF
TRBJ2-7 | TRBV2 | - | - | TGTGCCAGCAGTGTAGTAACCTACGAGCAGTACTTC | CASSVVTYEQYF
TRBJ2-7 | TRBV18 | TRBD2 | - | TGTGCCAGCTCACCAAGGGGTAGCGGGAGAGGCGAGCAGTACTTC | CASSPRGSGRGEQYF
TRBJ2-5 | TRBV2 | - | once | TGTGCCAGCAGCCCTTCGGGGGTCCGGGGAGAGACCCAGTACTTC | CASSPSGVRGETQYF
TRBJ2-1 | TRBV11-3 | TRBD2 | - | TGTGCCAGCAGCTTAGATTTTATTAGCGGGAATGAGCAGTTCTTC | CASSLDFISGNEQFF
TRBJ2-2 | TRBV5-4 | - | few | TGTGCCAGCAGCCGCGGGGGCAGGGGAGGAACCGGGGAGCTGTTTTTT | CASSRGGRGGTGELFF
TRBJ2-3 | TRBV29-1 | TRBD2 | - | TGCAGCGTTGAAACCACTAGCGGGCGCACAGATACGCAGTATTTT | CSVETTSGRTDTQYF
TRBJ2-3 | TRBV5-8 | TRBD1 | - | TGTGCCAGCAGCATGAGGGGGCTGGCAGATACGCAGTATTTT | CASSMRGLADTQYF
TRBJ2-3 | TRBV2 | TRBD2 | once | TGTGCCAGCAGTGCGGGGGGGCCGATGACAGATACGCAGTATTTT | CASSAGGPMTDTQYF
TRBJ2-1 | TRBV7-2 | TRBD2 | - | TGTGCCAGCAGCTTAGCGGAGCGGCGGGAGGGTGTAAATGAGCAGTTCTTC | CASSLAERREGVNEQFF